Presented here are 29 T cell receptor beta chains from one specimen sequenced in a study of PD-L1 blockade in urothelial cancer. Time point denoted: pretreatment peripheral blood. Sequencing was performed with immunoSEQ multiplex PCR; in TCRdb, only in-frame clones are kept and a portion is missing. The sample consists of 65,000 to 90,000 clones, less than 90% of them appearing once. Specimen: PBMCs, collected around atezolizumab (anti-PD-L1) treatment. The receptors originated from a woman aged 65 to 85 with urothelial cancer.

The rearrangement uses TRBV6-6 and TRBJ2-4, with TRBD2 matching over 9 bases. J gave up 7 bases and V 5 bases, and 12 bases lay outside the gene matches. The germline gives CDR1 MNHNY, CDR2 SVGAGI (reference sequence). The length of the CDR3 is 16 residues. This CDR3 reads CASSPPSGTAGNIQYF. Written as DNA, the CDR3 is TGTGCCAGCAGTCCCCCTAGCGGGACCGCCGGGAACATTCAGTACTTC.

This sequence joins TRBV28 and TRBJ1-1; D possibly corresponds to TRBD1 (5 bases). The CDR3 length is 15 residues. Trimming removed 5 bases from V and 5 bases from J, with 18 bases in between. The germline gives CDR1 MDHEN, CDR2 SYDVKM. CDR3 nucleotide sequence: TGTGCCAGCAGTGTGAGGACATCCCGGTTGACTGAAGCTTTCTTT. It yields the protein CASSVRTSRLTEAFF.

By share of the sample, this clone is medium-sized. V and J are TRBV6-5 and TRBJ2-7; 9 bases are shared with TRBD2. Trimming took 8 bases from V and 4 from J; bases not matched to a gene: 6. The CDR3 has 13 residues. CDR1 MNHEY and CDR2 SVGAGI come from the germline V gene. The CDR3 DNA is TGTGCCAGCGGGCTAGCGGGATCTTACGAGCAGTACTTC. It translates to CASGLAGSYEQYF.

The chain carries TRBV7-9 and TRBJ1-1; D is possibly TRBD1 (6 bases). Germline lookup yields CDR1 SEHNR and CDR2 FQNEAQ (reference sequence). The CDR3 consists of 15 residues. The V end lost 1 base, the J end lost 0 bases, and 9 bases lay between the germline ends. The CDR3 DNA reads TGTGCCAGCAGCTTAGTGGCAGGGGTGAACACTGAAGCTTTCTTT. This sequence encodes CASSLVAGVNTEAFF.

V is TRBV5-1 and J is TRBJ2-2, with TRBD2 matching over 12 bases. The germline gives CDR1 SGHRS, CDR2 YFSETQ. The CDR3 is 15 residues long. Losses at the gene ends were 4 bases for V and 5 bases for J; bases not matched to a gene: 3. CDR3 in DNA: TGCGCCAGCAGCGGGGGGACTAGCGGGACCGGGGAGCTGTTTTTT. Encoded protein: CASSGGTSGTGELFF.

This chain joins TRBV7-2 and TRBJ2-5; 10 positions match TRBD2. V gave up 6 bases and J gave up 4 bases; unmatched junction bases: 5. The CDR3 has 14 amino acids. Germline CDR1 reads SGHTA; CDR2 reads FQGNSA. The CDR3 coding sequence is TGTGCCAGCAGGGAAGCGGGGGGGGTAGAGACCCAGTACTTC. As protein: CASREAGGVETQYF.

The gene calls are TRBV18 and TRBJ2-6; 11 bases match TRBD1. Germline loops: CDR1 KGHSH, CDR2 LQKENI. This CDR3 comprises 17 residues. V lost 6 bases, J lost 1 base, and 5 bases stayed unmatched. CDR3 bases: TGTGCCAGCTCCATTGGGACAGGGGGATCTGGGGCCAACGTCCTGACTTTC. Its protein is CASSIGTGGSGANVLTF. The full variable domain, completed using reference TRBV18 and TRBJ2-6, is NAGVMQNPRHLVRRRGQEARLRCSPMKGHSHVYWYRQLPEEGLKFMVYLQKENIIDESGMPKERFSAEFPKEGPSILRIQQVVRGDSAAYFCASSIGTGGSGANVLTFGAGSRLTVL.

CDR3 sequence reads: CASSQDAGANYGYTF. The CDR3 bases are TGCGCCAGCAGCCAAGACGCAGGGGCTAACTATGGCTACACCTTC. The chain uses TRBV4-3 and TRBJ1-2, with a weak D call TRBD1 (6 bases). Looked up from germline, CDR1 is LGHNA and CDR2 is YSLEER. This CDR3 is built from 15 residues. The germline V and J ends were trimmed by 0 bases and 0 bases, with 8 bases remaining between them.

This chain uses TRBV6-1 with TRBJ1-2; a possible D gene is TRBD1 (5 bases). Germline CDR1 reads MNHNS; CDR2 reads SASEGT. With 3 bases removed from V and 1 base from J, the gap between germline ends came to 12 bases. This CDR3 spans 15 amino acids. The CDR3 bases are TGTGCCAGCAGTGATGACAGAAAAATTAACTATGGCTACACCTTC. This codes for CASSDDRKINYGYTF.

The chain recombines TRBV18 with TRBJ1-4; D may be TRBD1 (6 bases). Germline CDR1 KGHSH, CDR2 LQKENI. Trimming removed 1 base at V and 0 bases at J, with 12 bases between. The CDR3 is made up of 17 amino acids. The CDR3 here is CASSPLQGMATNEKLFF. CDR3 in DNA: TGTGCCAGCTCACCACTTCAGGGGATGGCAACTAATGAAAAACTGTTTTTT.

V usage is TRBV7-2 and J usage is TRBJ2-5, with TRBD2 matching over 7 bases. The CDR3 extends over 15 amino acids. Germline V CDR1 and CDR2: SGHTA, FQGNSA. J gave up 4 bases and V 6 bases, and 11 bases lay outside the gene matches. The chain's CDR3 is CASSLFETSLETQYF. Written as DNA, the CDR3 is TGTGCCAGCAGTTTATTCGAGACTAGCCTAGAGACCCAGTACTTC.

This clone turned up a few times. The V call is TRBV7-9, the J call TRBJ2-7; 7 bases align to TRBD1. CDR1 SEHNR and CDR2 FQNEAQ come from the germline V gene (reference sequence). The ends lost 5 bases at V and 6 bases at J; junction bases unmatched: 10. This CDR3 spans 14 amino acids. In nucleotides, the CDR3 is TGTGCCAGCAGCGAGGTGACAGGGATCGGCGAGCAGTACTTC. Its protein is CASSEVTGIGEQYF.

The chain joins TRBV25-1 to TRBJ2-4, with 11 bases that match TRBD1. Germline V CDR1 and CDR2: MGHDK, SYGVNS. This CDR3 region has 15 residues. With V trimmed by 4 bases and J by 8 bases, 7 bases remained unmatched. CDR3: CASSAGQGAPDIQYF. The CDR3 bases are TGTGCCAGCAGTGCAGGACAGGGGGCGCCGGACATTCAGTACTTC.

This rearrangement joins TRBV7-8 to TRBJ2-2; TRBD1 agrees at 12 bases. The CDR3 sequence is 17 residues long. Germline V lookup: CDR1 SGHVS, CDR2 FQNEAQ. V was clipped by 0 bases and J by 6 bases; unmatched bases: 5. CDR3 DNA: TGTGCCAGCAGCTTAGCGCTGGGACAGGGGGCGTCCGGGGAGCTGTTTTTT. This translates into CASSLALGQGASGELFF. Combining the CDR3 with reference TRBV7-8 and TRBJ2-2 gives the whole variable domain GAGVSQSPRYKVAKRGQDVALRCDPISGHVSLFWYQQALGQGPEFLTYFQNEAQLDKSGLPSDRFFAERPEGSVSTLKIQRTQQEDSAVYLCASSLALGQGASGELFFGEGSRLTVL.

This chain uses TRBV7-2 with TRBJ2-1, with a tentative D call TRBD2 (5 bases). Trimming removed 5 bases at V and 10 bases at J, with 15 bases between. The CDR3 consists of 13 residues. Germline V gene sequence: CDR1 SGHTA, CDR2 FQGNSA. In nucleotides, the CDR3 is TGTGCCAGCAGCCTGGGAGTAGTTCGCGAGCAGTTCTTC. The encoded protein is CASSLGVVREQFF. Looking up the rest from reference TRBV7-2 and TRBJ2-1 gives the full variable domain: GAGVSQSPSNKVTEKGKDVELRCDPISGHTALYWYRQSLGQGLEFLIYFQGNSAPDKSGLPSDRFSAERTGGSVSTLTIQRTQQEDSAVYLCASSLGVVREQFFGPGTRLTVL.

The chain joins TRBV29-1 to TRBJ2-1; D not resolved. This CDR3 contains 11 residues. V dropped 4 bases and J dropped 4 bases, with 5 bases sitting between them. Looked up from germline, CDR1 is SQVTM and CDR2 is ANQGSEA. CDR3 sequence: CSVVFYNEQFF. The DNA for the CDR3 is TGCAGCGTTGTATTTTACAATGAGCAGTTCTTC.

CDR3 nucleotides: TGTGCCAGCAGTTCTCGGACCCCGGGGAAAAACTATGGCTACACCTTC. Translation: CASSSRTPGKNYGYTF. The gene calls are TRBV9 and TRBJ1-2; D remains ambiguous. Germline V gives CDR1 SGDLS, CDR2 YYNGEE. This CDR3 region has 16 residues. V was pared by 5 bases and J by 2 bases, with 19 bases between.

The gene calls are TRBV29-1 and TRBJ2-7, with 11 positions matching TRBD1. V was pared by 6 bases and J by 0 bases, with 4 bases of the junction left unmatched. CDR1 is SQVTM and CDR2 is ANQGSEA in the germline V gene. This CDR3 region has 14 residues. The CDR3, as DNA: TGCAGCGTAATTGGACAGGGGGCCTCCTACGAGCAGTACTTC. This gives the protein CSVIGQGASYEQYF.

The V gene is TRBV29-1, the J gene TRBJ2-7; 9 bases are shared with TRBD1. J lost 7 bases, V lost 7 bases, and 5 bases had no gene match. CDR3 size: 11 residues. Germline CDR1 SQVTM, CDR2 ANQGSEA. The CDR3: CSGTGEGEQYF. The CDR3, as DNA: TGCAGCGGGACAGGGGAGGGAGAGCAGTACTTC.

V and J are TRBV5-1 and TRBJ2-5; 10 bases match TRBD2. CDR3 length equals 16 residues. Germline V lookup: CDR1 SGHRS, CDR2 YFSETQ. Unmatched junction bases numbered 6, after V lost 0 bases and J lost 4 bases. This CDR3 is CASSLVPSGSPETQYF. The CDR3 nucleotides are TGCGCCAGCAGCTTGGTCCCTAGCGGGAGTCCAGAGACCCAGTACTTC.

This chain joins TRBV5-4 and TRBJ1-2, with D unclear. The V gene lost 4 bases and the J gene lost 2 bases, with 12 bases spanning the gap. Germline V gene lookup returns CDR1 SGHNT and CDR2 YYREEE (reference sequence). The CDR3 is 14 amino acids. The CDR3 DNA reads TGTGCCAGCAGCGCTAGTTCCCCCAACTATGGCTACACCTTC. Protein product: CASSASSPNYGYTF.

This clone was observed once. The CDR3: CASSFGDGYTF. The CDR3 DNA follows: TGCGCCAGCAGCTTCGGGGATGGCTACACCTTC. The gene calls are TRBV5-1 and TRBJ1-2; D unresolved. V was shortened by 2 bases and J by 6 bases, with 5 bases between the two germline ends. Germline V gives CDR1 SGHRS, CDR2 YFSETQ. The CDR3 contains 11 residues.

The chain uses TRBV14 and TRBJ2-3; D is unresolved. Trimming pared 10 bases from V and 0 bases from J, leaving 14 bases between. The CDR3 has 14 amino acids. Looked up from germline, CDR1 is SGHDN and CDR2 is FVKESK. The CDR3 DNA is TGTGCCACCAGAAAAGCGTTTAGCACAGATACGCAGTATTTT. It specifies CATRKAFSTDTQYF.

This chain uses TRBV18 with TRBJ2-5; TRBD1 matches at 7 bases. The germline V gene has CDR1 KGHSH and CDR2 LQKENI. J lost 0 bases, V lost 4 bases, and 2 bases had no gene match. CDR3 length equals 14 residues. This chain's CDR3 is CASSLGTDQETQYF. Written as DNA, the CDR3 is TGTGCCAGCTCACTCGGGACAGACCAAGAGACCCAGTACTTC. The full variable domain, completed using reference TRBV18 and TRBJ2-5, is NAGVMQNPRHLVRRRGQEARLRCSPMKGHSHVYWYRQLPEEGLKFMVYLQKENIIDESGMPKERFSAEFPKEGPSILRIQQVVRGDSAAYFCASSLGTDQETQYFGPGTRLLVL.

The DNA of the CDR3 is TGTGCCAGCAGCGGCGGACAGGACAAAAATCAGCCCCAGCATTTT. It specifies CASSGGQDKNQPQHF. The genes are TRBV7-9 and TRBJ1-5, with TRBD1 matching over 7 bases. The CDR3 totals 15 residues. Germline loops: CDR1 SEHNR, CDR2 FQNEAQ (reference sequence). Trimming removed 5 bases from V and 4 bases from J; junction bases left unmatched: 8.

This clone occurred a few times. V usage is TRBV7-2 and J usage is TRBJ2-1; tentative D call: TRBD1 (6 bases). The CDR3 has 11 residues. CDR1 and CDR2 (germline): SGHTA, FQGNSA. The germline V and J ends were trimmed by 5 bases and 8 bases, with 7 bases remaining between them. The CDR3 bases are TGTGCCAGCAGCGACAGGTATGAGCAGTTCTTC. Protein sequence: CASSDRYEQFF.

The gene calls are TRBV6-1 and TRBJ2-7; a weak D match, TRBD1 (6 bases). Trimming took 6 bases from V and 5 from J, leaving 17 bases between them. Germline CDR1 reads MNHNS; CDR2 reads SASEGT. The CDR3 is 14 amino acids. The CDR3 is CASSPTRGQNEQYF. In DNA, the CDR3 is TGTGCCAGCAGCCCGACCCGAGGACAGAACGAGCAGTACTTC.

V and J are TRBV5-4 and TRBJ2-2, with D perhaps TRBD1 (5 bases). This CDR3 contains 15 residues. V was trimmed by 2 bases and J by 4 bases, leaving 12 bases between them. Looked up from germline, CDR1 is SGHNT and CDR2 is YYREEE (reference sequence). As DNA, the CDR3 is TGTGCCAGCAGCTTCGATCAGGGTGTCACCGGGGAGCTGTTTTTT. It translates to CASSFDQGVTGELFF.

The chain is built from TRBV28 and TRBJ1-1; 7 nucleotides agree with TRBD1. This CDR3 is built from 17 residues. Trimming cost V 3 bases and J 6 bases; bases outside gene matches: 16. The germline gives CDR1 MDHEN, CDR2 SYDVKM. The CDR3 region is CASSFKRTQGVGSEAFF. The CDR3 nucleotides are TGTGCCAGCAGTTTTAAACGGACTCAGGGGGTTGGATCTGAAGCTTTCTTT.